This T cell receptor beta chain was observed in a study of long-term antiretroviral therapy in people with HIV. Cryopreserved PBMC numbered about 1-10 million per sample before DNA extraction. Per the germline V gene, CDR1 is SGHVS and CDR2 is FQNEAQ. The ends were cut back, 1 base at V and 1 base at J, with 4 bases in the middle. CDR3 length equals 13 residues. Study findings and constraints: Across all time points, the repertoire was dominated by clones that expanded before ART. Gathering of blood took place between about 2004 and 2017, possibly under older ART regimens.

In the case of this clone: Its specificity is not known.

A v3.0 immunoSEQ assay was performed at survey level. Produced via immunoSEQ multiplex PCR; TCRdb's table is partial and in-frame only. The table records under 50,000 clones, 94% of them present only once. The clonotype comes from a man younger than 45 with HIV. The chain has TRBV7-8 and TRBJ2-5; D is ambiguous. The input for sequencing was unsorted PBMCs, taken around 9 years after starting antiretroviral therapy. The DNA for the CDR3 is TGTGCCAGCAGCTTAGTGCTCCAAGAGACCCAGTACTTC. This sequence encodes CASSLVLQETQYF.